A single sample is the source of the 30 T cell receptor beta chains below, sequenced in a study of blood T cell repertoires in COVID-19. The table came from immunoSEQ multiplex PCR; TCRdb's copy has only in-frame clones and leaves some out. Of some 110,000 clones listed, 80% were seen once; the top ten hold roughly 17%. The sequenced sample consisted of peripheral blood. Receptors originate from a man aged 60-69 years with active or convalescent COVID-19.

This chain links TRBV6-5 with TRBJ2-2; possible D gene TRBD1, 5 bases. This CDR3 is 14 amino acids long. Trimming removed 6 bases from V and 5 bases from J, with 13 bases in between. Germline CDR1 reads MNHEY; CDR2 reads SVGAGI. CDR3 nucleotides: TGTGCCAGCAGATTCAGGGAATTAACCGGGGAGCTGTTTTTT. This sequence encodes CASRFRELTGELFF.

The genes are TRBV4-3 and TRBJ2-7; D gene ambiguous. The CDR3 contains 15 residues. Germline V gene data show CDR1 as LGHNA and CDR2 as YSLEER. V was cut by 0 bases and J by 2 bases, with 11 bases left in between. The CDR3 reads CASSQDGRGPYEQYF. DNA for the CDR3: TGCGCCAGCAGCCAAGACGGCAGAGGTCCCTACGAGCAGTACTTC.

V gene TRBV18 combines with J gene TRBJ1-4; D gene unclear. The germline CDR1 and CDR2 sequences are KGHSH and LQKENI. The CDR3 spans 16 residues. Trimming pared 2 bases from V and 0 bases from J, leaving 10 bases between. The CDR3 is CASSPAGGATNEKLFF. The CDR3 DNA reads TGTGCCAGCTCACCAGCGGGTGGCGCAACTAATGAAAAACTGTTTTTT.

Regarding this clone: Other DNA sequences in this sample translate to the same CDR3. The chain uses TRBV4-3 and TRBJ1-6; no clear D gene. The V end lost 1 base, the J end lost 7 bases, and 5 bases lay between the germline ends. Germline CDR1 LGHNA, CDR2 YSLEER. The length of the CDR3 is 13 residues. CDR3 nucleotides: TGCGCCAGCAGCCAAGTCAGGAATTCACCCCTCCACTTT. Protein: CASSQVRNSPLHF.

The rearrangement uses TRBV24-1 and TRBJ2-3, with TRBD2 matching 11 bases. This CDR3 region has 13 residues. Germline trimming cut 10 bases from V and 1 base from J; bases unmatched to any gene: 0. Germline CDR1 and CDR2: KGHDR and SFDVKD. The CDR3 nucleotides read TGTGCCACTAGCGGGAGGGGCACAGATACGCAGTATTTT. Translation gives CATSGRGTDTQYF.

The rearrangement uses TRBV24-1 and TRBJ2-2; no clear D. Looked up from germline, CDR1 is KGHDR and CDR2 is SFDVKD. V dropped 1 base and J dropped 4 bases, with 9 bases sitting between them. The CDR3 sequence is 15 residues long. The CDR3 nucleotides are TGTGCCACCAGTGATTTCCCCTCTAGCACCGGGGAGCTGTTTTTT. Translated: CATSDFPSSTGELFF.

The rearrangement links TRBV11-3 to TRBJ2-7; tentatively, D is TRBD1 (6 bases). Germline V gene sequence: CDR1 SGHNT, CDR2 YENEEA. V was shortened by 2 bases and J by 5 bases, with 10 bases between the two germline ends. The CDR3 has 13 amino acids. The CDR3 DNA is TGTGCCAGCAGCTTAACACAGGGAAACGAGCAGTACTTC. Its protein is CASSLTQGNEQYF.

The CDR3 spells CASSLRAGGGYEQYF. CDR3 in DNA: TGTGCCAGCAGCTTAAGAGCGGGGGGAGGCTACGAGCAGTACTTC. The chain links TRBV7-3 to TRBJ2-7, with TRBD2 matching over 9 bases. Looked up from germline, CDR1 is SGHTA and CDR2 is FQGTGA. The CDR3 has 15 amino acids. After removal of 1 base from V and 3 bases from J, the junction contained 4 bases not matched to a gene.

CDR3 sequence: CASSSTGNPQETQYF. Here the CDR3 DNA reads TGTGCCAGCAGCTCGACGGGGAATCCCCAAGAGACCCAGTACTTC. The J gene is TRBJ2-5, the V gene TRBV3-1 (or the pseudogene TRBV3-2); the D gene is possibly TRBD2 (5 bases). The CDR3 totals 15 residues. Between the trimmed V and J ends, which lost 5 bases and 1 base, there was a span of 14 bases. Germline lookup yields CDR1 LGHDT and CDR2 YNNKEL (reference sequence).

This clone was seen more than once but under ten times. The genes are TRBV10-3 and TRBJ2-7; TRBD2 agrees at 7 bases. CDR3 length: 14 residues. Per the germline V gene, CDR1 is ENHRY and CDR2 is SYGVKD. V gave up 7 bases and J gave up 6 bases; unmatched junction bases: 12. CDR3 DNA sequence: TGTGCCATCACCGCGAGAGGGGAGGGCTCCGAGCAGTACTTC. Its translation is CAITARGEGSEQYF.

This clone was counted only a few times. CDR3 DNA: TGTGCCAGCAGCCCCCTAGCGGCGACAGGAGATACGCAGTATTTT. It translates to CASSPLAATGDTQYF. The chain recombines TRBV14 with TRBJ2-3, with a tentative D call TRBD2 (7 bases). The germline V gene encodes CDR1 SGHDN and CDR2 FVKESK. Deletions cut 4 bases from V and 5 bases from J, with 16 bases between. There are 15 residues in the CDR3.

This chain connects TRBV6-5 to TRBJ2-2; TRBD2 matches 8 bases. This CDR3 region has 15 residues. V was pared by 2 bases and J by 5 bases, with 4 bases of the junction left unmatched. From germline, CDR1 is MNHEY and CDR2 SVGAGI. The CDR3 DNA follows: TGTGCCAGCAGTTACCCGGGGGGGGAAACCGGGGAGCTGTTTTTT. Translation: CASSYPGGETGELFF.

Only a few counts were recorded for this clone. J is TRBJ2-7 and V is TRBV6-2 or TRBV6-3; maybe TRBD1 (6 bases). V lost 2 bases and J lost 0, with 20 bases in between. The CDR3 covers 18 residues. Germline CDR1 and CDR2: MNHEY and SVGEGT. In nucleotides, the CDR3 is TGTGCCAGCAGTTACCCGGCCGTCTGGGACATAAGCTCCTACGAGCAGTACTTC. Translating it yields CASSYPAVWDISSYEQYF.

The rearrangement links TRBV15 to TRBJ2-2, with 9 bases aligning to TRBD1. Germline loops: CDR1 LNHNV, CDR2 YYDKDF (reference sequence). The CDR3 runs 14 residues. J gave up 7 bases and V 7 bases, and 7 bases lay outside the gene matches. This CDR3 is CATNNRGPGGELFF. CDR3 coding DNA: TGTGCCACCAATAACAGGGGGCCCGGCGGGGAGCTGTTTTTT.

V is TRBV28 and J is TRBJ2-3; the D gene is possibly TRBD2 (5 bases). Germline assignment: CDR1 MDHEN and CDR2 SYDVKM. V gave up 3 bases and J gave up 1 base, with 11 bases separating them. The CDR3 runs to 15 residues. For the CDR3, the DNA is TGTGCCAGCAGTTTCCCCCCCGGGGGCACAGATACGCAGTATTTT. Protein product: CASSFPPGGTDTQYF.

CDR3 nucleotide sequence: TGTGCCACCAGTGATCTGACAGGGCTTCAGCCCCAGCATTTT. The encoded protein is CATSDLTGLQPQHF. This chain uses TRBV24-1 with TRBJ1-5, with 7 bases matching TRBD1. This CDR3 contains 14 residues. V trimming: 3 bases; J trimming: 6 bases; junction bases outside the gene matches: 4. Germline lookup yields CDR1 KGHDR and CDR2 SFDVKD.

Only a few counts were recorded for this clone. The junction shows a germline mismatch at one end, possibly a read error. V and J are TRBV7-8 and TRBJ2-1; no reliable D call. The germline CDR1 and CDR2 sequences are SGHVS and FQNEAQ. The CDR3 runs to 8 residues. CDR3 bases: TGTGCCAGCAGCTCGAGGATCTTC. It is translated as CASSSRIF.

This clone occurred a few times. V gene TRBV10-2 combines with J gene TRBJ1-6; no firm D call. Germline lookup yields CDR1 WSHSY and CDR2 SAAADI. Trimming removed 5 bases from V and 8 bases from J, with 7 bases in between. The length of the CDR3 is 12 residues. In DNA, the CDR3 is TGCGCCAGCAGTTTCCGGGATTCACCCCTCCACTTT. It codes for CASSFRDSPLHF.

The rearrangement joins TRBV18 to TRBJ2-1, with 7 bases fitting TRBD2. CDR1 is KGHSH and CDR2 is LQKENI in the germline V gene. The junction had 5 bases not matched to a gene; V was cut back by 1 base and J by 8 bases. There are 14 residues in the CDR3. The CDR3 here is CASSPRGSRDEQFF. The CDR3 coding sequence is TGTGCCAGCTCACCACGCGGGAGTCGGGATGAGCAGTTCTTC.

The rearrangement links TRBV2 to TRBJ2-3, with D possibly TRBD2 on 5 matching bases. Germline V gives CDR1 SNHLY, CDR2 FYNNEI. V was pared by 6 bases and J by 5 bases, with 15 bases between. The CDR3 contains 14 residues. DNA of the CDR3: TGTGCCAGCAGGGAGGACGGCGGTAAAGATACGCAGTATTTT. Its protein is CASREDGGKDTQYF.

The chain recombines TRBV12-3 or TRBV12-4 with TRBJ1-5; 7 bases fit TRBD1. CDR3 length: 13 residues. Unmatched junction bases numbered 4, after V lost 5 bases and J lost 6 bases. The CDR3 DNA is TGTGCCAGCAGTACCGACAGGGCTCAGCCCCAGCATTTT. This sequence encodes CASSTDRAQPQHF.

This sequence joins TRBV28 and TRBJ2-7; TRBD1 aligns across 9 bases. Looked up from germline, CDR1 is MDHEN and CDR2 is SYDVKM. V shed 7 bases and J 2 bases; nucleotides not matched to a gene: 9. This CDR3 is 15 amino acids long. The CDR3 loop is CASNRPGQGTYEQYF. The CDR3 DNA reads TGTGCCAGCAACAGACCGGGACAGGGCACCTACGAGCAGTACTTC.

The CDR3 reads CASSWGGKLGSYEQYF. In nucleotides, the CDR3 is TGTGCCAGCAGCTGGGGGGGGAAATTAGGCTCCTACGAGCAGTACTTC. The chain carries TRBV5-4 and TRBJ2-7; TRBD2 matches at 7 bases. The length of the CDR3 is 16 residues. V shed 3 bases and J 0 bases; nucleotides not matched to a gene: 9. Germline CDR1 and CDR2: SGHNT and YYREEE (reference sequence). Looking up the rest from reference TRBV5-4 and TRBJ2-7 gives the full variable domain: ETGVTQSPTHLIKTRGQQVTLRCSSQSGHNTVSWYQQALGQGPQFIFQYYREEENGRGNFPPRFSGLQFPNYSSELNVNALELDDSALYLCASSWGGKLGSYEQYFGPGTRLTVT.

The CDR3 nucleotides read TGTGCCAGCAGCCCCCGGGGAAACGAGCAGTACTTC. Protein sequence: CASSPRGNEQYF. This rearrangement joins TRBV7-9 to TRBJ2-7; possibly TRBD2 for D (5 bases). The CDR3 is 12 amino acids. CDR1 is SEHNR, CDR2 FQNEAQ, per germline (reference sequence). With 5 bases removed from V and 5 bases from J, the gap between germline ends came to 10 bases.

This clone was counted a few times. V and J are TRBV5-6 and TRBJ2-7, with D perhaps matching TRBD1 (6 bases). CDR1 is SGHDT, CDR2 YYEEEE, per germline. Trimming stripped 3 bases from V and 5 bases from J, with 21 bases between. The CDR3 spans 16 residues. As DNA, the CDR3 is TGTGCCAGCAGCTACCCGACAGGAAGCGTTTTCGACGAGCAGTACTTC. It encodes CASSYPTGSVFDEQYF.

The chain recombines TRBV19 with TRBJ1-2, with TRBD1 identical over 7 bases. This CDR3 comprises 14 residues. With V trimmed by 5 bases and J by 3 bases, 6 bases remained unmatched. CDR1 and CDR2 from the germline V gene are LNHDA and SQIVND (reference sequence). CDR3 nucleotide sequence: TGTGCCAGTAGTCCCCGGACAGGCCACTATGGCTACACCTTC. The encoded protein is CASSPRTGHYGYTF.

The rearrangement joins TRBV7-2 to TRBJ1-4; D may be TRBD1 (6 bases). CDR1 and CDR2 from the germline V gene are SGHTA and FQGNSA. V lost 4 bases and J 5 bases, leaving 11 bases between the germline ends. This CDR3 contains 14 residues. CDR3 protein: CASSSRRGNEKLFF. The CDR3 bases are TGTGCCAGCAGCTCCCGCAGGGGCAATGAAAAACTGTTTTTT.

The V call is TRBV5-1, the J call TRBJ2-2, with D possibly matching TRBD2 (6 bases). Per the germline V gene, CDR1 is SGHRS and CDR2 is YFSETQ. Trimming removed 0 bases from V and 3 bases from J, with 15 bases in between. This CDR3 comprises 17 residues. The CDR3 is CASSLAGGMGYTGELFF. CDR3 nucleotide sequence: TGCGCCAGCAGCTTGGCTGGGGGGATGGGCTACACCGGGGAGCTGTTTTTT.

The chain uses TRBV4-3 and TRBJ2-3, with no clear D. Per the germline V gene, CDR1 is LGHNA and CDR2 is YSLEER. Trimming took 1 base from V and 2 from J, leaving 16 bases between them. The CDR3 covers 17 residues. The CDR3 DNA follows: TGCGCCAGCAGCCAAGTAAGATTAACGGAGACCACAGATACGCAGTATTTT. It translates to CASSQVRLTETTDTQYF.

The chain couples TRBV5-5 to TRBJ1-6, with unresolved D. Germline V lookup: CDR1 SGHKS, CDR2 YYEKEE (reference sequence). The CDR3 length is 14 residues. V shed 2 bases and J shed 11 bases, with 14 bases lying between them. The CDR3 DNA is TGTGCCAGCAGCTTCGATCGTGTTCGGGCACCCCTCCACTTT. Protein product: CASSFDRVRAPLHF.